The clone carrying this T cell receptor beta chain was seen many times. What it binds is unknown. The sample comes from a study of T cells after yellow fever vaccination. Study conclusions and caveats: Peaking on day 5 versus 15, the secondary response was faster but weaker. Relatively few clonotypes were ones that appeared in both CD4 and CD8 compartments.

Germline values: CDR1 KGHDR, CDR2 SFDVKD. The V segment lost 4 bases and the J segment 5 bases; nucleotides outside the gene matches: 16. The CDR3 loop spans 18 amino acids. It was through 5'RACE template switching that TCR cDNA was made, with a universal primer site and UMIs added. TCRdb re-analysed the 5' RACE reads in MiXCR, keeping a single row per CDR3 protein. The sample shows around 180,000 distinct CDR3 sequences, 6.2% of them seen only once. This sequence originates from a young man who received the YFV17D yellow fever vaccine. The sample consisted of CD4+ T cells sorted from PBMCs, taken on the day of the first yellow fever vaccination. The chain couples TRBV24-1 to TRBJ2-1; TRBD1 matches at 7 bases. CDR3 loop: CATSEEDRPVRSHNEQFF. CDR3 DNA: TGTGCCACCAGTGAGGAGGACAGGCCCGTTCGGTCACACAATGAGCAGTTCTTC.